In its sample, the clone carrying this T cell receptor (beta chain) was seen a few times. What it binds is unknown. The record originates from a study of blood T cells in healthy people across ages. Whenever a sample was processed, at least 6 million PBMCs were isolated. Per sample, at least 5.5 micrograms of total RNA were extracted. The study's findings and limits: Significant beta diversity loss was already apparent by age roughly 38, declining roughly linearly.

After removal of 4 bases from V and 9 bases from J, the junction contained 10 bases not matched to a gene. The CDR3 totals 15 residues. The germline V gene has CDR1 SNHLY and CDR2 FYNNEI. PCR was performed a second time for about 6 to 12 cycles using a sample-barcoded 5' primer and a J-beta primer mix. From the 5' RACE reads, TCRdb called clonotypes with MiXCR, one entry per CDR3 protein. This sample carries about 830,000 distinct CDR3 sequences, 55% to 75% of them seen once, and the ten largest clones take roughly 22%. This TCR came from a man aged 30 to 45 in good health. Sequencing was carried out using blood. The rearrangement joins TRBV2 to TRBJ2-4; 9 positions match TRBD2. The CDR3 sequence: CASSADAGGLAIQYF. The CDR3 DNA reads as TGTGCCAGCAGTGCAGACGCGGGGGGGTTGGCCATTCAGTACTTC.